Listed below are T cell receptor beta chains from one sample, sequenced in a study of T cell responses to AZD1222 COVID-19 vaccine. Sequencing was performed with immunoSEQ multiplex PCR; in TCRdb, only in-frame clones are kept and a portion is missing. The sample lists approximately 80,000 clones, 88% seen once, with about 5% in the top ten. The sequencing here drew on peripheral blood, taken on day 0 of MenACWY control vaccination. These receptors all stem from an adult in good health. Each CDR3 is given without its conserved first and last residue. The D gene is left open where the match is weak. The size entry is marked missing in some rows and otherwise reads once, few, many or a size class.

once	TRBV25-1	TRBD1	TRBJ2-3	ASSVGTGVGDTQY
.	TRBV11-2	TRBD1	TRBJ2-1	ASSLRGQGAYYNEQF
once	TRBV27	.	TRBJ1-1	ASSFSVNTEAF
.	TRBV7-2	.	TRBJ1-1	ASSLISFYTEAF
.	TRBV6-5	.	TRBJ1-2	ASSYGGNNYGYT
.	TRBV7-8	.	TRBJ2-7	ASSPRTDFHEQY
.	TRBV9	TRBD2	TRBJ2-5	ASSVASSGGMETQY
.	TRBV4-1	.	TRBJ1-6	ASSLYARSPLH
.	TRBV2	.	TRBJ1-1	ASSEGQARNTEAF
.	TRBV3-1/TRBV3-2	TRBD2	TRBJ2-1	ASSQDPVGGGYSYNEQF
few	TRBV18	.	TRBJ2-7	ASSPLPYEQY
.	TRBV7-9	.	TRBJ2-2	ASSSNSPGGELF
.	TRBV14	TRBD2	TRBJ2-5	ASSQGGSGGRQETQY
.	TRBV28	TRBD1	TRBJ2-7	ASSLTGTGVYEQY
.	TRBV6-5	.	TRBJ2-7	ASSSSYGQFYEQY
.	TRBV19	.	TRBJ2-5	ASSFSKFPQPEETQY
.	TRBV5-8	.	TRBJ1-2	ASLRGNYGYT
.	TRBV9	.	TRBJ2-2	ASSVTAGELF
.	TRBV13	.	TRBJ2-7	ASSTDSSYEQY
.	TRBV18	.	TRBJ1-6	ASSPIWDQNSPLH
.	TRBV19	.	TRBJ1-6	ASSILDLDNSPLH
.	TRBV7-3	.	TRBJ1-1	ASSFDGYTEAF
.	TRBV28	.	TRBJ1-1	ASSSPGLSTEAF
.	TRBV18	TRBD2	TRBJ2-3	ASSPPTSRDTQY
.	TRBV19	.	TRBJ1-1	ASKGQTNTEAF
.	TRBV27	.	TRBJ2-7	ASSLGGATYEQY
.	TRBV6-5	.	TRBJ1-2	ASTTGDSAYT
.	TRBV11-2	.	TRBJ1-2	ASSPLVREANYGYT
.	TRBV7-8	.	TRBJ1-1	ASSLAGSDHTEAF
.	TRBV3-1/TRBV3-2	.	TRBJ1-2	ASRMTDTDYT
few	TRBV3-1/TRBV3-2	.	TRBJ1-2	ASSQERDGWGYGYT
.	TRBV3-1/TRBV3-2	.	TRBJ2-3	ASSRDPTSTDTQY
.	TRBV7-2	.	TRBJ2-5	ASSLAPQRVETQY
.	TRBV29-1	TRBD2	TRBJ2-1	ATQRGAGEQF
.	TRBV18	TRBD1	TRBJ1-2	ASSPGTDNGYT
.	TRBV28	.	TRBJ1-4	ASSKVPTNEKLF